This TCR beta chain was captured by sequencing in a study of CD8 T cells in ankylosing spondylitis. Overall study findings and caveats: What appeared characteristic of ankylosing spondylitis blood was a TCR beta motif of fewer than ten highly homologous variants. In the blood and synovial fluid of reactive arthritis, some motif variants had been previously reported.

CDR1 is SGDLS, CDR2 YYNGEE, per germline. The CDR3 length is 17 residues. V shed 3 bases and J 1 base; nucleotides not matched to a gene: 9. There are many counts of this clonotype. Its specificity is unknown. Quantitative 5'-RACE was performed with molecular barcodes, and it yielded the TCR beta libraries. MiXCR, run by TCRdb on the 5' RACE reads, gives a single entry per CDR3 protein. The table lists about 210,000 distinct CDR3 sequences, roughly 8% of them singletons. Material for sequencing was blood, either unsorted or a sorted T cell fraction (not recorded which). The receptor's source is a female donor with ankylosing spondylitis or in good health (not recorded which). This chain connects TRBV9 to TRBJ2-1; TRBD2 matches 8 bases. CDR3 nucleotide sequence: TGTGCCAGCAGCGACTTAAGCGGGAGTCGGTCCTACAATGAGCAGTTCTTC. Its protein product is CASSDLSGSRSYNEQFF.